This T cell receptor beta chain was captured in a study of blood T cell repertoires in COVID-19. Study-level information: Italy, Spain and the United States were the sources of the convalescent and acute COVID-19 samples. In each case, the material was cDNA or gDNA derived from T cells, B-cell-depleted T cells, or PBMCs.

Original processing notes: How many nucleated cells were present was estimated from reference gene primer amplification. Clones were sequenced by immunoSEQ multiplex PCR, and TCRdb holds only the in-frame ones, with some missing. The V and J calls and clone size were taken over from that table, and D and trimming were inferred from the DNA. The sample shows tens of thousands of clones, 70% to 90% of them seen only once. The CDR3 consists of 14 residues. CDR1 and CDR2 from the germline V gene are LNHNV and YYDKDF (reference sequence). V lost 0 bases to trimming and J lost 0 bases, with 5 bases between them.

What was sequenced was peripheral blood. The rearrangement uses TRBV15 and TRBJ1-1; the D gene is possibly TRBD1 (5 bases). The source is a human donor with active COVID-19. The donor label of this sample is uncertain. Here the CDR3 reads CATSRDRVNTEAFF. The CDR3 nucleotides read TGTGCCACCAGCAGAGACAGGGTGAACACTGAAGCTTTCTTT.